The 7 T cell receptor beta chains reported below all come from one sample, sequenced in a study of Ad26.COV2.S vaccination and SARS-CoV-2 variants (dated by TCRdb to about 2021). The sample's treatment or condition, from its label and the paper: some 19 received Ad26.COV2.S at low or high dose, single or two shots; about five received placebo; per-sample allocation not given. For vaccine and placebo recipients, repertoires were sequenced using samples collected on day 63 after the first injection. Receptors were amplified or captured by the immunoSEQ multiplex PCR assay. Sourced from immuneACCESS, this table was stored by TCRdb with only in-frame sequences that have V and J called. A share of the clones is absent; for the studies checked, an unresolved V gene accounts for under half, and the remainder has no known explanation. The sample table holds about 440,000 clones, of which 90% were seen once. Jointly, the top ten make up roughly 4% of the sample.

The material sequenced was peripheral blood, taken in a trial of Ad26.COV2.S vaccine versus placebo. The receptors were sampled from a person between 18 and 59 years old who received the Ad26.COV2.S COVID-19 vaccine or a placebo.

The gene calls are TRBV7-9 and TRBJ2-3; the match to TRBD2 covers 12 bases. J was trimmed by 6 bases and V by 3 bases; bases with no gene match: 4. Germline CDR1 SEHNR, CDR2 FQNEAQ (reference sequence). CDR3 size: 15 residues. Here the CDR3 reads CASSFQTSGSDTQYF. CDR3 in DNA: TGTGCCAGCAGCTTTCAGACTAGCGGGAGCGATACGCAGTATTTT.

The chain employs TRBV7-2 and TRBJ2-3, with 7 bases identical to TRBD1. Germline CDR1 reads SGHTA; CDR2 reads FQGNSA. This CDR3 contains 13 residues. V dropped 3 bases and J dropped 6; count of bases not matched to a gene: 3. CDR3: CASSFPTGDTQYF. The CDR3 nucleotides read TGTGCCAGCAGCTTCCCGACAGGGGATACGCAGTATTTT.

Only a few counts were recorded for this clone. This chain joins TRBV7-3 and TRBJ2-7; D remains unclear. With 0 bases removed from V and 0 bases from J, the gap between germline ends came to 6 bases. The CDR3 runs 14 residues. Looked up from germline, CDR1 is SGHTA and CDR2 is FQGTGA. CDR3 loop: CASSLTGNSYEQYF. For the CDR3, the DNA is TGTGCCAGCAGCTTAACCGGTAACTCCTACGAGCAGTACTTC. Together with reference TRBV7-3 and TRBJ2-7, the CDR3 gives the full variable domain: GAGVSQTPSNKVTEKGKYVELRCDPISGHTALYWYRQSLGQGPEFLIYFQGTGAADDSGLPNDRFFAVRPEGSVSTLKIQRTERGDSAVYLCASSLTGNSYEQYFGPGTRLTVT.

CDR3 amino acids: CASSQDTTYEQYF. The CDR3 DNA is TGTGCCAGCAGCCAGGACACTACCTACGAGCAGTACTTC. The J gene is TRBJ2-7, the V gene TRBV5-4; tentative D call: TRBD1 (5 bases). This CDR3 has 13 residues. The V and J ends lost 4 bases and 2 bases respectively, with 10 bases between them. Looked up from germline, CDR1 is SGHNT and CDR2 is YYREEE (reference sequence).

The CDR3 region has the DNA TGCGCCAGCAGCTTTAGAGGGACACAAGAGACCCAGTACTTC. This translates into CASSFRGTQETQYF. The V gene is TRBV5-1, the J gene TRBJ2-5; weak D call: TRBD1 (6 bases). Germline CDR1 reads SGHRS; CDR2 reads YFSETQ. The CDR3 is 14 amino acids. The ends were cut back, 2 bases at V and 2 bases at J, with 10 bases in the middle.

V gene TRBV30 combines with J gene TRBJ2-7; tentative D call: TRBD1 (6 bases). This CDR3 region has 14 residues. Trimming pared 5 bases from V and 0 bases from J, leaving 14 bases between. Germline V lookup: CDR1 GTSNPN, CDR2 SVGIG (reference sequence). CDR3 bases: TGTGCCTGGGGCGACAGGCTCTACTCCTACGAGCAGTACTTC. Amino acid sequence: CAWGDRLYSYEQYF.

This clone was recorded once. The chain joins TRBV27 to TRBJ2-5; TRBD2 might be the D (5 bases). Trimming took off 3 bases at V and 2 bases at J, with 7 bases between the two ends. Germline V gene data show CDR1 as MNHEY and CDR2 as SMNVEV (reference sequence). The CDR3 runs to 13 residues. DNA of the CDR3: TGTGCCAGCAGTTTTAGAGGGCAAGAGACCCAGTACTTC. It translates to CASSFRGQETQYF.